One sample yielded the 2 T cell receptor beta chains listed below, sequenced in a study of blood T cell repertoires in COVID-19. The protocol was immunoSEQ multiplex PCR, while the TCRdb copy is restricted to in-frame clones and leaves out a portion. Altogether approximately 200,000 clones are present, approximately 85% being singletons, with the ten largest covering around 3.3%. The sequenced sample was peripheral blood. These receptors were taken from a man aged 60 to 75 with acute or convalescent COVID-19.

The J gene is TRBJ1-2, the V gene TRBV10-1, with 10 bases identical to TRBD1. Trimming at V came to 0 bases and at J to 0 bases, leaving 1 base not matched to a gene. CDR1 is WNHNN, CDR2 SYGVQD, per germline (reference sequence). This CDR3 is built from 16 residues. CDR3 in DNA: TGCGCCAGCAGTGAGTCGGGGACAGGGGCTAACTATGGCTACACCTTC. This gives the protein CASSESGTGANYGYTF.

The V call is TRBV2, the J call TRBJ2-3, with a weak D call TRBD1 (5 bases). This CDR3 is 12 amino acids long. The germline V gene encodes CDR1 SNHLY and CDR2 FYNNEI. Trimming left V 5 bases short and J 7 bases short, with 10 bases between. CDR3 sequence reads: CASSQGENTQYF. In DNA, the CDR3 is TGTGCCAGCAGTCAGGGTGAGAATACGCAGTATTTT.